This entry concerns a single TCR beta chain. Its antigen is not identified. The data originate from a study of long-term antiretroviral therapy in people with HIV. General study results and limits: ART-treated samples gained diversity yet remained below transplant donor controls. Repertoire dominance by clones expanded before ART was seen at all time points.

There are 15 residues in the CDR3. Germline CDR1 reads MDHEN; CDR2 reads SYDVKM. The ends lost 2 bases at V and 3 bases at J; junction bases unmatched: 0. Researchers report immunoSEQ v3.0 was run at survey level. For every sample, sequencing targeted roughly 35,000-55,000 T-cell genomes. Assay used: immunoSEQ multiplex PCR; TCRdb lists only in-frame clones, some missing. The table lists 19,000 or so clones, roughly 78% of them singletons. Each contributor possessed a minimum of one pre-ART and a minimum of two post-ART PBMC samples. This rearrangement joins TRBV28 to TRBJ2-5, with 13 bases lining up with TRBD2. The source was unsorted PBMCs, collected at the start of antiretroviral therapy. The receptor's source is a man aged 30 to 39 with HIV. Here the CDR3 DNA reads TGTGCCAGCAGTTTAGGGACTAGCGGGAAAGAGACCCAGTACTTC. This gives the protein CASSLGTSGKETQYF.